This passage covers 18 T cell receptor beta chains from one sample sequenced in a study of blood T cell repertoires in COVID-19. Profiling relied on immunoSEQ multiplex PCR, and the TCRdb table lists in-frame clones only, not all of them. The table records about 70,000 clones, around 76% of them present only once. The material sequenced was peripheral blood. Every receptor here comes from a woman at least 80 years old with active or convalescent COVID-19.

V gene TRBV9 combines with J gene TRBJ2-2; 8 bases align to TRBD2. Germline trimming cut 5 bases from V and 3 bases from J; bases unmatched to any gene: 6. The germline gives CDR1 SGDLS, CDR2 YYNGEE. The CDR3 runs to 15 residues. The CDR3 here is CASRHRRGDTGELFF. CDR3 coding DNA: TGTGCCAGCAGACATCGGCGGGGGGACACCGGGGAGCTGTTTTTT. The full variable domain, with the rest looked up from reference TRBV9 and TRBJ2-2, is DSGVTQTPKHLITATGQRVTLRCSPRSGDLSVYWYQQSLDQGLQFLIQYYNGEERAKGNILERFSAQQFPDLHSELNLSSLELGDSALYFCASRHRRGDTGELFFGEGSRLTVL.

V usage is TRBV6-2 or TRBV6-3 and J usage is TRBJ1-6; the match to TRBD1 covers 9 bases. Germline V lookup: CDR1 MNHEY, CDR2 SVGEGT. Trimming cost V 2 bases and J 7 bases; bases outside gene matches: 6. The CDR3 loop spans 16 amino acids. CDR3 sequence reads: CASSYGQGWGNSPLHF. In DNA, the CDR3 is TGTGCCAGCAGTTACGGACAGGGGTGGGGAAATTCACCCCTCCACTTT.

Only one count was recorded for this clone. V gene TRBV6-2 or TRBV6-3 combines with J gene TRBJ2-1; 13 nucleotides line up with TRBD2. CDR1 and CDR2 (germline): MNHEY, SVGEGT. The CDR3 has 17 amino acids. J lost 5 bases, V lost 0 bases, and 4 bases had no gene match. The CDR3 sequence: CASSYSMTSGGHNEQFF. The CDR3 bases are TGTGCCAGCAGTTACTCCATGACTAGCGGGGGGCACAATGAGCAGTTCTTC.

The rearrangement links TRBV7-9 to TRBJ2-2; possibly TRBD1 for D (5 bases). CDR1 is SEHNR, CDR2 FQNEAQ, per germline (reference sequence). The germline V and J ends were trimmed by 3 bases and 3 bases, with 11 bases remaining between them. The CDR3 extends over 15 amino acids. CDR3 coding DNA: TGTGCCAGCAGCTTTGAGACAGCAGACACCGGGGAGCTGTTTTTT. As protein: CASSFETADTGELFF.

The V gene is TRBV3-1 (or the pseudogene TRBV3-2), the J gene TRBJ2-1, with D uncertain. Deletions cut 2 bases from V and 2 bases from J, with 10 bases between. CDR3 length: 15 amino acids. Looked up from germline, CDR1 is LGHDT and CDR2 is YNNKEL (reference sequence). CDR3 nucleotide sequence: TGTGCCAGCAGCCAATACAGAACAACCTACAATGAGCAGTTCTTC. Its protein is CASSQYRTTYNEQFF.

This sequence joins TRBV10-3 and TRBJ1-1; 9 bases are shared with TRBD1. Germline V gene data show CDR1 as ENHRY and CDR2 as SYGVKD. The V and J ends lost 6 bases and 4 bases, in that order; junction bases with no gene match: 3. The CDR3 is made up of 13 amino acids. CDR3 nucleotide sequence: TGTGCCATCAGGGACAGGGGAGGCACTGAAGCTTTCTTT. This encodes CAIRDRGGTEAFF.

The chain carries TRBV9 and TRBJ1-4; TRBD1 aligns across 8 bases. The germline CDR1 and CDR2 sequences are SGDLS and YYNGEE. The CDR3 totals 15 residues. V lost 4 bases to trimming and J lost 6 bases; unmatched junction nucleotides: 8. CDR3 sequence reads: CASSSRDRRDEKLFF. The CDR3, as DNA: TGTGCCAGCAGCTCCCGGGACAGGAGGGATGAAAAACTGTTTTTT.

CDR3 region: CAISESGLAGANTGELFF. The CDR3 bases are TGTGCCATCAGTGAGTCGGGGCTAGCGGGGGCAAACACCGGGGAGCTGTTTTTT. The chain carries TRBV10-3 and TRBJ2-2; 10 positions match TRBD2. V shed 0 bases and J 2 bases; nucleotides not matched to a gene: 6. The CDR3 loop spans 18 amino acids. Looked up from germline, CDR1 is ENHRY and CDR2 is SYGVKD.

V usage is TRBV30 and J usage is TRBJ2-2; possibly TRBD2 for D (5 bases). Germline V gene sequence: CDR1 GTSNPN, CDR2 SVGIG (reference sequence). V was pared by 2 bases and J by 7 bases, with 17 bases between. The length of the CDR3 is 15 residues. The chain's CDR3 is CAWSKRRQEIGELFF. The CDR3 DNA is TGTGCCTGGAGTAAGAGGAGGCAGGAGATCGGGGAGCTGTTTTTT.

This clone was found many times. The V and J genes are TRBV4-3 and TRBJ2-3, with a weak D call TRBD1 (5 bases). CDR3 length: 15 residues. CDR1 is LGHNA and CDR2 is YSLEER in the germline V gene. V was clipped by 0 bases and J by 6 bases, with 13 bases between them. DNA for the CDR3: TGCGCCAGCAGCCAAGAGGCAGGGATGAAGGATACGCAGTATTTT. Translation: CASSQEAGMKDTQYF.

This clone was counted once. One junction end does not reproduce the germline sequence, and a read error may be involved. The rearrangement joins TRBV7-7 to TRBJ2-1, with 9 bases lining up with TRBD2. Germline CDR1 is SSHAT and CDR2 is FNYEAQ (reference sequence). CDR3 length: 15 amino acids. The CDR3 sequence: CASSFSSGAYNEQFF. The CDR3 bases are TGTGCTAGCAGCTTTTCTAGCGGGGCTTACAATGAGCAGTTCTTC.

This clone was counted at least ten times. The rearrangement uses TRBV19 and TRBJ2-5; D uncertain. Germline V gives CDR1 LNHDA, CDR2 SQIVND (reference sequence). V gave up 5 bases and J gave up 1 base, with 8 bases separating them. The CDR3 sequence is 13 residues long. The CDR3 region has the DNA TGTGCCAGTAGTTTAAGACTCCAAGAGACCCAGTACTTC. The encoded protein is CASSLRLQETQYF.

The chain combines TRBV7-2 with TRBJ2-7, with a weak D call TRBD1 (6 bases). This CDR3 comprises 14 residues. V lost 4 bases and J lost 1, with 11 bases in between. Germline assignment: CDR1 SGHTA and CDR2 FQGNSA. CDR3 in amino acids: CASSYDRSSYEQYF. CDR3 DNA: TGTGCCAGCAGCTACGACAGGAGTTCCTACGAGCAGTACTTC.

The V gene is TRBV24-1, the J gene TRBJ2-5; D remains unclear. Germline V gene sequence: CDR1 KGHDR, CDR2 SFDVKD. The CDR3 consists of 13 residues. V shed 3 bases and J shed 0 bases, with 4 bases lying between them. The CDR3 spells CATSDTYQETQYF. CDR3 in DNA: TGTGCCACCAGTGATACATACCAAGAGACCCAGTACTTC.

The chain links TRBV10-3 to TRBJ2-7, with 7 bases that match TRBD1. The germline gives CDR1 ENHRY, CDR2 SYGVKD. V lost 5 bases and J lost 2; bases outside the gene matches: 6. The CDR3 is 14 residues long. The CDR3 here is CAISPGTETYEQYF. The DNA for the CDR3 is TGTGCCATCAGTCCAGGGACAGAAACCTACGAGCAGTACTTC.

V and J are TRBV7-2 and TRBJ1-2; TRBD1 matches at 9 bases. This CDR3 comprises 15 residues. CDR1 is SGHTA, CDR2 FQGNSA, per germline. V lost 4 bases to trimming and J lost 7 bases; unmatched junction nucleotides: 10. The CDR3 DNA sequence: TGTGCCAGCAGCTCCATATACAGGGGGCAAGGTGGCTACACCTTC. Residues: CASSSIYRGQGGYTF.

A single count supports this clone. The chain is built from TRBV7-9 and TRBJ1-3; D possibly corresponds to TRBD1 (5 bases). CDR1 SEHNR and CDR2 FQNEAQ come from the germline V gene (reference sequence). The CDR3 covers 15 residues. V was shortened by 6 bases and J by 0 bases, with 12 bases between the two germline ends. Here the CDR3 reads CASSPQGSSGNTIYF. CDR3 DNA: TGTGCCAGCAGTCCGCAGGGTAGCTCTGGAAACACCATATATTTT.

The chain couples TRBV29-1 to TRBJ1-2; D is unresolved. V shed 2 bases and J shed 3 bases, with 13 bases lying between them. There are 14 residues in the CDR3. Looked up from germline, CDR1 is SQVTM and CDR2 is ANQGSEA. The DNA for the CDR3 is TGCAGCGTTGAATCCGGGTTAGAGGACTATGGCTACACCTTC. Protein sequence: CSVESGLEDYGYTF.